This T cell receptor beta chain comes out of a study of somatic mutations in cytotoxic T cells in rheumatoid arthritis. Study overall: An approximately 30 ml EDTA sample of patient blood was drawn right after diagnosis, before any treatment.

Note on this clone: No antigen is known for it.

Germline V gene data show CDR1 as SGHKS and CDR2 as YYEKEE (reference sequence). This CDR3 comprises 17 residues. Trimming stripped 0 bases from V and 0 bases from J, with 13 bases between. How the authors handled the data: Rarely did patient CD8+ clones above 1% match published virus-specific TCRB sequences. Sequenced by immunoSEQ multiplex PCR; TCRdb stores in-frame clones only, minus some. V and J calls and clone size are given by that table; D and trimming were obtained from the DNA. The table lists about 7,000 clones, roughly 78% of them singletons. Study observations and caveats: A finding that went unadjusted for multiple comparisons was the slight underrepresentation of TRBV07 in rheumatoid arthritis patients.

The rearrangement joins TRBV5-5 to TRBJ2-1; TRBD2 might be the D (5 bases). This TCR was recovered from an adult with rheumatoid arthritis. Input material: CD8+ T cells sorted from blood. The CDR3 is CASSLGERGNSYNEQFF. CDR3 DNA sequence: TGTGCCAGCAGCTTGGGAGAACGGGGTAACTCCTACAATGAGCAGTTCTTC.